The entry that follows covers one T cell receptor beta chain sequence. This CDR3 comprises 15 residues. The J segment lost 4 bases and the V segment lost 5 bases, leaving 7 bases of the junction unmatched. Germline CDR1 is SGHTA and CDR2 is FQGNSA. The record originates from a study of shared clonotypes between healthy human individuals. The data were produced by immunoSEQ multiplex PCR, yet TCRdb's version contains in-frame clones alone and is incomplete. The table includes about 2.5 million clones, 85% to 95% detected once. The chain recombines TRBV7-2 with TRBJ2-1, with 8 bases lining up with TRBD2. The source is a young man in good health. Some clones in this sample may be carry-over from other donors' samples. The sequenced sample consisted of naive CD4+ T cells from PBMCs. Subset: CD45RA+ positively selected. CDR3 in amino acids: CASSREGGWYNEQFF. The CDR3 DNA sequence: TGTGCCAGCAGCCGGGAGGGGGGGTGGTACAATGAGCAGTTCTTC.